This T cell receptor (beta chain) was retrieved from a study of vaccination and CD4 T cells after COVID-19. Overall study context: Six males and four females constituted the convalescent cohort, two of whom were Hispanic. The post-COVID sampling time was a median about 13 weeks after diagnosis, ranging from 35 to 161. Overlapping SARS-CoV-2, HCoV-NL63, HCoV-OC43 and HCoV-229E spike peptides stimulated the cells.

Trimming took 7 bases from V and 0 from J, leaving 15 bases between them. The CDR3 runs 15 residues. From germline, CDR1 is MNHEY and CDR2 SVGEGT. Treatment indicated: roughly 10-day PBMC culture with coronavirus spike peptide pools or control peptides (ViraFEST assay). Cultured CD4+ T cell DNA underwent sequencing with the Oncomine TCR Beta short-read assay. One entry per CDR3 protein results from TCRdb running MiXCR on the PCR reads. The data contain some 9,300 distinct CDR3 sequences, about half of them seen just once; the ten biggest clones take up about 20%. As concerns this clonotype: Its specificity is not known.

The gene calls are TRBV6-2 or TRBV6-3 and TRBJ1-1, with D hard to call. Sample: CD4+ T cells from blood, cultured in vitro. The TCR comes from a human donor who had recovered from COVID-19. The DNA for the CDR3 is TGTGCCAGCACCTTTCTTGGAGGGATGAACACTGAAGCTTTCTTT. It specifies CASTFLGGMNTEAFF.